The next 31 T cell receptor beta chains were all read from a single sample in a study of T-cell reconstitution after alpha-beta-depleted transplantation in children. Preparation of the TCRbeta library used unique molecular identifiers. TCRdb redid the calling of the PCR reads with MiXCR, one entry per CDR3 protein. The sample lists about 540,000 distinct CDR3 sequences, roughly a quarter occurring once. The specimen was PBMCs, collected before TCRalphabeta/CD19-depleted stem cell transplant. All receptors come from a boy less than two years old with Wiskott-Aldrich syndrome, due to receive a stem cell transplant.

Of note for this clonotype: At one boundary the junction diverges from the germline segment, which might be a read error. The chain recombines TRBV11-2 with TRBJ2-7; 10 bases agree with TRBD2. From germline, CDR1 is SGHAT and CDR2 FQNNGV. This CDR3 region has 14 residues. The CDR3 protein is CASSLVLAGHEHYF. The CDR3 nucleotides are TGTGCCAGCAGCTTAGTACTAGCGGGACACGAGCATTACTTC.

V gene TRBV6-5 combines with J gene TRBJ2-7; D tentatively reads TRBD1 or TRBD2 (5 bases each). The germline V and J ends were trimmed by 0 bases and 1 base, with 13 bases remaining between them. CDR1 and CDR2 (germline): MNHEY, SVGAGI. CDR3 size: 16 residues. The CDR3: CASSYSGTRDSYEQYF. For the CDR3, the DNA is TGTGCCAGCAGTTACTCGGGGACGAGAGATTCCTACGAGCAGTACTTC.

The CDR3 sequence is CAIKGTDQETQYF. Written as DNA, the CDR3 is TGTGCCATCAAAGGGACAGACCAAGAGACCCAGTACTTC. V and J are TRBV10-3 and TRBJ2-5; 7 bases agree with TRBD1. Germline CDR1 is ENHRY and CDR2 is SYGVKD. V gave up 7 bases and J gave up 0 bases; unmatched junction bases: 2. This CDR3 spans 13 amino acids.

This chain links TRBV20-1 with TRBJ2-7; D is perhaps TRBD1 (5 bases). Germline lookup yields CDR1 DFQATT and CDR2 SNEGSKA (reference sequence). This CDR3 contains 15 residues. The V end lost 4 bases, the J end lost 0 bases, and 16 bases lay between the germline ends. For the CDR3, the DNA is TGCAGTGCTAATCCGACAGCTTCTTTCTCCTACGAGCAGTACTTC. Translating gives CSANPTASFSYEQYF.

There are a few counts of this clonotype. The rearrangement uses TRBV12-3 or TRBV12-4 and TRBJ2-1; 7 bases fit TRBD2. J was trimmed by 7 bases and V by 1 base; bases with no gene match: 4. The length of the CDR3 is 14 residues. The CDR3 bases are TGTGCCAGCAGTTTAGGCGGGAGCTGGAATGAGCAGTTCTTC. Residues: CASSLGGSWNEQFF.

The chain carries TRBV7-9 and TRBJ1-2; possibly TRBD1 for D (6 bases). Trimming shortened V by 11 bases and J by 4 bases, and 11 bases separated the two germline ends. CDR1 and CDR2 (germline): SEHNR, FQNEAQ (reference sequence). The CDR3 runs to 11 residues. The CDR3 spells CAVTGPYGYTF. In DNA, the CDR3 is TGTGCCGTCACAGGGCCCTATGGCTACACCTTC.

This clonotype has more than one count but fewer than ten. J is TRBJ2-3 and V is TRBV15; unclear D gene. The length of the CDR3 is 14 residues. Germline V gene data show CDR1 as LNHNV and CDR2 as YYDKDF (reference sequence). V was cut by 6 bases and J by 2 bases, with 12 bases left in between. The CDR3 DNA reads TGTGCCACCAGAAGACTGGATATCACAGATACGCAGTATTTT. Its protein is CATRRLDITDTQYF.

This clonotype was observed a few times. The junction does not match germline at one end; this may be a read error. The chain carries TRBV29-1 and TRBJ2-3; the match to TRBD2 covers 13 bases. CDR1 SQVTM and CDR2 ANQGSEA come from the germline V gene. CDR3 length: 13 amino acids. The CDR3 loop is CSAETSGRPGGNF. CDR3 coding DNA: TGCAGCGCCGAGACTAGCGGGAGGCCAGGTGGAAATTTT.

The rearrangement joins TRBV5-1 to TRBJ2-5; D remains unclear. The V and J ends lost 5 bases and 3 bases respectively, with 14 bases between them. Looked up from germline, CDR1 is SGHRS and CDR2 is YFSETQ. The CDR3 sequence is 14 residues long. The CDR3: CASRPGPQEETQYF. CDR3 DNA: TGCGCCAGCAGGCCCGGTCCCCAAGAAGAGACCCAGTACTTC.

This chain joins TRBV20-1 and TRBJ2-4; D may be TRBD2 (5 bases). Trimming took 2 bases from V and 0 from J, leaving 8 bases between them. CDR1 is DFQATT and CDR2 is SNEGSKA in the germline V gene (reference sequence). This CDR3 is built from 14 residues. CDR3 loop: CSARMTIAKNIQYF. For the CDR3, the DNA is TGCAGTGCTAGAATGACTATAGCCAAAAACATTCAGTACTTC.

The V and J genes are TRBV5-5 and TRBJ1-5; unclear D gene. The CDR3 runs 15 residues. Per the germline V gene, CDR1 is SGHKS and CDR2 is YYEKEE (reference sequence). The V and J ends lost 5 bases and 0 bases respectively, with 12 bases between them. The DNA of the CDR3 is TGTGCCAGCAGATCAGAACCCTATAGCAATCAGCCCCAGCATTTT. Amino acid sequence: CASRSEPYSNQPQHF.

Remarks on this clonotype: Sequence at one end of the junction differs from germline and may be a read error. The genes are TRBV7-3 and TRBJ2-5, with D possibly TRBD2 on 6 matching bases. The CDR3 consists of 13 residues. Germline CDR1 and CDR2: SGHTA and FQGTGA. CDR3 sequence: CASTLFPGGTQYF. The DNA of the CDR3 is TGTGCCAGCACCTTATTCCCCGGGGGTACCCAGTACTTC.

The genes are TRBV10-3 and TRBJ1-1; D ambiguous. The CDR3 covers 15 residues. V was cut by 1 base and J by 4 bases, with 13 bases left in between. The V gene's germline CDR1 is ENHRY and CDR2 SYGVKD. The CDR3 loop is CAISEYPVLSTEAFF. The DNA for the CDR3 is TGTGCCATCAGTGAGTACCCGGTCTTGAGCACTGAAGCTTTCTTT.

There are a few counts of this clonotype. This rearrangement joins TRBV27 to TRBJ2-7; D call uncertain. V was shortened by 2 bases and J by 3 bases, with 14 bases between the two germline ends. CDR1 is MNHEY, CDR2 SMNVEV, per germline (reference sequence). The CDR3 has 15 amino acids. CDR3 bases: TGTGCCAGCAGTTTACCCCGGGCATCTTTCTACGAGCAGTACTTC. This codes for CASSLPRASFYEQYF.

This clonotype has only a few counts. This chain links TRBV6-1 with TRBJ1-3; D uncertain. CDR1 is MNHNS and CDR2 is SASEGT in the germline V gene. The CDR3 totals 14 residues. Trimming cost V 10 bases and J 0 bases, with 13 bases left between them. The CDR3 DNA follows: TGTGCCACAGTCTTTGGGAGCTCTGGAAACACCATATATTTT. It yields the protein CATVFGSSGNTIYF.

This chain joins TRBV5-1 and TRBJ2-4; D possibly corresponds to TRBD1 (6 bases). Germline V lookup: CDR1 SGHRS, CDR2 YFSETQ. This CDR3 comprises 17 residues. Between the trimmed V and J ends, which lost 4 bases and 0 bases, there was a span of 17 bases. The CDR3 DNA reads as TGCGCCAGCAGCCCGGGCGGACAGTCCGTAGCCAAAAACATTCAGTACTTC. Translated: CASSPGGQSVAKNIQYF.

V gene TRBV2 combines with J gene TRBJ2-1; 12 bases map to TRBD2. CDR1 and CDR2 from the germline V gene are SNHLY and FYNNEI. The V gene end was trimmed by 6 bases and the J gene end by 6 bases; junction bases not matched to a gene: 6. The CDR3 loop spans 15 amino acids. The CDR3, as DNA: TGTGCCAGCAGATGGACTAGCGGGGACCCCAATGAGCAGTTCTTC. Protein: CASRWTSGDPNEQFF.

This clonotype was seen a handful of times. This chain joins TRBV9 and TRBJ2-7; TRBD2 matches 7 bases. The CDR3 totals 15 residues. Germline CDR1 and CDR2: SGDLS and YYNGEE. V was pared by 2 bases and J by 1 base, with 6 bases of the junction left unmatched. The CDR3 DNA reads TGTGCCAGCAGCGTTGGCGGGAGATGGTCCTACGAGCAGTACTTC. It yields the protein CASSVGGRWSYEQYF.

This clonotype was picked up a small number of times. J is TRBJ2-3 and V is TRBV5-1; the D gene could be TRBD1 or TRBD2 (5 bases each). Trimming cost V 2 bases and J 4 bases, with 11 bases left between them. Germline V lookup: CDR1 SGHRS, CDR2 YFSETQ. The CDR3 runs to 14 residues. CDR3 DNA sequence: TGCGCCAGCAGCTTTCAGGGACGGTCAGATACGCAGTATTTT. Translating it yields CASSFQGRSDTQYF.

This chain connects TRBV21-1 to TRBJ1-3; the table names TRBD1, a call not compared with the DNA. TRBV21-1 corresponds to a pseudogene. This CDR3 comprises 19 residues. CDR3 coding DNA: TGTGCCAGCAGCACGCCGGGACAGCTTTGGACCTACTCTGGAAACACCATATATTTT. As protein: CASSTPGQLWTYSGNTIYF.

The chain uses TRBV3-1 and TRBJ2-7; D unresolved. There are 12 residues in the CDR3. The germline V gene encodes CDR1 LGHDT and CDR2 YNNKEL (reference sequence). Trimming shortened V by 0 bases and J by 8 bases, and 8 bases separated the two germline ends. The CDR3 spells CASSQEVGKQYF. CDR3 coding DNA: TGTGCCAGCAGCCAAGAGGTAGGGAAGCAGTACTTC.

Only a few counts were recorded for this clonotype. Here the CDR3 reads CASSYTGQGVLRNTEAFF. The CDR3 DNA follows: TGTGCCAGCAGCTACACGGGACAGGGCGTTCTTCGGAACACTGAAGCTTTCTTT. The gene calls are TRBV7-8 and TRBJ1-1; TRBD1 matches at 9 bases. Losses at the gene ends were 4 bases for V and 1 base for J; bases not matched to a gene: 13. CDR3 length: 18 residues. Germline V gene sequence: CDR1 SGHVS, CDR2 FQNEAQ. Together with reference TRBV7-8 and TRBJ1-1, the CDR3 gives the full variable domain: GAGVSQSPRYKVAKRGQDVALRCDPISGHVSLFWYQQALGQGPEFLTYFQNEAQLDKSGLPSDRFFAERPEGSVSTLKIQRTQQEDSAVYLCASSYTGQGVLRNTEAFFGQGTRLTVV.

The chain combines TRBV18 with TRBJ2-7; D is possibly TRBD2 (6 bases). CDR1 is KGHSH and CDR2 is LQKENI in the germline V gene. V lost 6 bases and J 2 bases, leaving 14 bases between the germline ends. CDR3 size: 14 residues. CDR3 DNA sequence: TGTGCCAGCTCGAGGACTAACGGTCCCTACGAGCAGTACTTC. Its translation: CASSRTNGPYEQYF.

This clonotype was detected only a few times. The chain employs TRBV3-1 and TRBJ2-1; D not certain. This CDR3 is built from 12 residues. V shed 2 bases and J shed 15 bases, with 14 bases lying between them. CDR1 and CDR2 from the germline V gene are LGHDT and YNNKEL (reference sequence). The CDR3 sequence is CASSQLFGVAFF. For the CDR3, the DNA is TGTGCCAGCAGCCAATTATTCGGTGTGGCGTTCTTC.

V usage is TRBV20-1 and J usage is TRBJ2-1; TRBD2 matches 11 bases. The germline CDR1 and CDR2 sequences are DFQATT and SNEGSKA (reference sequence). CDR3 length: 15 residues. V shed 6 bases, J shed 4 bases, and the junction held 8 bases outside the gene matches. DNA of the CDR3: TGCAGTGCCAGACAACTAGCGGGGGTGTACAATGAGCAGTTCTTC. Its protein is CSARQLAGVYNEQFF.

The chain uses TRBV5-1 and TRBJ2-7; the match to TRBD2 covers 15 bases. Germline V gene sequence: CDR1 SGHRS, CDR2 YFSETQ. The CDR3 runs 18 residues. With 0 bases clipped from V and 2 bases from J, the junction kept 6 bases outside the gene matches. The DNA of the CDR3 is TGCGCCAGCAGCTTGGCCGGGACTAGCGGGAGGTGGACCTACGAGCAGTACTTC. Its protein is CASSLAGTSGRWTYEQYF.

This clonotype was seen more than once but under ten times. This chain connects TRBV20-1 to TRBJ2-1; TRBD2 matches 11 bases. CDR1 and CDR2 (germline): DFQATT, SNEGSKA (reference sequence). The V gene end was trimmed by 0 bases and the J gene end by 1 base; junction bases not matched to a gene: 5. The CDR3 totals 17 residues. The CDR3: CSARDLLAGESYNEQFF. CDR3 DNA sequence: TGCAGTGCTAGAGATCTACTAGCGGGAGAATCCTACAATGAGCAGTTCTTC.

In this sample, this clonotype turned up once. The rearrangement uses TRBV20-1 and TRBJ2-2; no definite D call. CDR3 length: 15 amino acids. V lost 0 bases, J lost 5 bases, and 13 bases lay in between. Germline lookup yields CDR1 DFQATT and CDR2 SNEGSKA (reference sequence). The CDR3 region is CSARDVRESTGELFF. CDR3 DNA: TGCAGTGCTAGAGATGTACGTGAGAGTACCGGGGAGCTGTTTTTT.

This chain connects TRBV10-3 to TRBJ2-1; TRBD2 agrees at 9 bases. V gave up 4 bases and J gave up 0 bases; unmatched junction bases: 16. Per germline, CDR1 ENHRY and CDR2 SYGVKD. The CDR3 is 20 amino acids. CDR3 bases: TGTGCCATCAGTGTCTCATCCTCCGGGACTAGCTTGAGCTCCTACAATGAGCAGTTCTTC. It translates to CAISVSSSGTSLSSYNEQFF.

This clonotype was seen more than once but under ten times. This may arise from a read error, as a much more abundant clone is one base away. For the CDR3, the DNA is TGTGCCATCAGGACAGGGAGCTCCTACGAGCAGTACTTC. It is translated as CAIRTGSSYEQYF. The J gene is TRBJ2-7, the V gene TRBV10-3, with 7 bases lining up with TRBD1. The germline V gene encodes CDR1 ENHRY and CDR2 SYGVKD. The J segment lost 0 bases and the V segment lost 6 bases, leaving 2 bases of the junction unmatched. The CDR3 has 13 amino acids.

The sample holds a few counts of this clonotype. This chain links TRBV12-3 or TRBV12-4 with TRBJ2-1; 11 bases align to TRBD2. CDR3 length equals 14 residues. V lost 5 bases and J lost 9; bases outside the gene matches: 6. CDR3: CASSLTSGISEQFF. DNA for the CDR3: TGTGCCAGCAGTCTGACTAGCGGGATTAGTGAGCAGTTCTTC.